This is a list of T cell receptor beta chains from one sample in a study of T cell responses to AZD1222 COVID-19 vaccine. Sequencing was performed with immunoSEQ multiplex PCR; in TCRdb, only in-frame clones are kept and a portion is missing. The sample contains some 130,000 clones, roughly 93% of which appear only once. The sample in question was peripheral blood, obtained on day 0 of AZD1222 vaccination. These receptors came from an adult in good health. Each CDR3 is given with its conserved first and last residue. D genes are given only for firm matches. Clone sizes are given selectively: once, few, many, or a class where the clone is expanded.

.,.,TRBV24-1,TRBJ2-3,TGTGCCACCAGTGAGAGCACAGATACGCAGTATTTT,CATSESTDTQYF
.,TRBD1,TRBV4-1,TRBJ1-1,TGCGCCAGCAGCCGGGACAGGGCAACTGAAGCTTTCTTT,CASSRDRATEAFF
.,TRBD1,TRBV6-5,TRBJ1-1,TGTGCCAGCAGCAGGGACAGGATGAACACTGAAGCTTTCTTT,CASSRDRMNTEAFF
.,TRBD2,TRBV28,TRBJ2-1,TGTGCCAGCAGTACCGCCCAAGGACTAGCGGGAGGGCCGTCCTACAATGAGCAGTTCTTC,CASSTAQGLAGGPSYNEQFF
.,.,TRBV20-1,TRBJ1-2,TGCAGTCCATACCTAGGACAGGGCTACACCTTC,CSPYLGQGYTF
.,.,TRBV10-3,TRBJ1-1,TGTGCCATCAGTGACAGAGCGTATGCTTTCTTT,CAISDRAYAFF
few,TRBD1,TRBV5-1,TRBJ1-2,TGCGCCAGCAGCCATTTGGCTATACAGGGGGAATCAGCTGGCTACACCTTC,CASSHLAIQGESAGYTF
.,.,TRBV15,TRBJ2-7,TGTGCCACCAGCGGCCCAATAGGGGGGGCTTTCTACGAGCAGTACTTC,CATSGPIGGAFYEQYF
once,TRBD2,TRBV24-1,TRBJ2-7,TGTGCCACCAGTGACCCAAGGACTAGCGCGGACGAGCAGTACTTC,CATSDPRTSADEQYF
.,.,TRBV7-9,TRBJ2-7,TGTGCCAGCAGCCCCGGCGGGCCTATTTCCTACGAGCAGTACTTC,CASSPGGPISYEQYF
.,TRBD1,TRBV5-1,TRBJ1-2,TGCGCCAGCAGCTTGGTTTTGGGGACAGGGGGCGACACCTTC,CASSLVLGTGGDTF
.,.,TRBV12-3/TRBV12-4,TRBJ2-3,TGTGCCAGCAGTTGGGGTTATACGCAGTATTTT,CASSWGYTQYF
once,TRBD1,TRBV5-8,TRBJ1-4,TGTGCCAGCAGCACCGGGACAGGGTTAAATAATGAAAAACTGTTTTTT,CASSTGTGLNNEKLFF
.,TRBD1,TRBV2,TRBJ2-7,TGTGCCAGCAGTTCCGACAGGGTAAGCTCCTACGAGCAGTACTTC,CASSSDRVSSYEQYF
.,.,TRBV5-1,TRBJ2-7,TGCGCCAGCAGCTTGGCAGTAAATTACGAGCAGTACTTC,CASSLAVNYEQYF
.,.,TRBV5-4,TRBJ2-3,TGTGCCAGCAGCTCATCAGCCCCCACAGATACGCAGTATTTT,CASSSSAPTDTQYF
.,TRBD1,TRBV27,TRBJ1-5,TGTGCCAGCAACCCAGGGACAGGCAATCAGCCCCAGCATTTT,CASNPGTGNQPQHF
.,TRBD1,TRBV29-1,TRBJ1-4,TGCAGCGTTGGGGACAGCACTAATGAAAAACTGTTTTTT,CSVGDSTNEKLFF
.,TRBD2,TRBV7-8,TRBJ2-2,TGTGCCAGCAGCTTAGCCATTCGACTAGCGTCGAACACCGGGGAGCTGTTTTTT,CASSLAIRLASNTGELFF
once,.,TRBV6-6,TRBJ1-4,TGTGCCAGCAGCCGCATGGGGTATTCATTGAACGAAAAACTGTTTTTT,CASSRMGYSLNEKLFF
.,TRBD1,TRBV27,TRBJ2-7,TGTGCCAGCAGTTTATCGCCGGATGGGGCAGGGGGCGAGGTAGAGCAGTACTTC,CASSLSPDGAGGEVEQYF
.,TRBD1,TRBV5-1,TRBJ1-2,TGCGCCAGCAGCATGGACAGGGGAACTGGCTACACCTTC,CASSMDRGTGYTF
.,TRBD1,TRBV4-2,TRBJ2-7,TGTGCCAGCAGACCATCCGGGACAGCTTACGAGCAGTACTTC,CASRPSGTAYEQYF
.,.,TRBV9,TRBJ1-1,TGTGCCAGCAGCGTAGTCGGGGAAGGGAACACTGAAGCTTTCTTT,CASSVVGEGNTEAFF
.,TRBD2,TRBV5-3,TRBJ2-1,TGTGCCAGAAGCTTGAATTCGGGAGGGTTCAATGAGCAGTTCTTC,CARSLNSGGFNEQFF
.,.,TRBV5-5,TRBJ2-6,TGTGCCAGCAGCTTGGTGGCAGGGACTGGGGCCAACGTCCTGACTTTC,CASSLVAGTGANVLTF
.,.,TRBV9,TRBJ2-2,TGTGCCAGCACCAGTAGGGACAAAAGAAACACCGGGGAGCTGTTTTTT,CASTSRDKRNTGELFF
.,TRBD1,TRBV11-2,TRBJ2-4,TGTGCCAGCACCACAGGGGGTCCGCAGGGCGATGGGGCCAAAAACATTCAGTACTTC,CASTTGGPQGDGAKNIQYF
few,.,TRBV28,TRBJ1-2,TGTGCCAGCAGTTTAATAGGGGGGACTTTCTATGGCTACACCTTC,CASSLIGGTFYGYTF
few,.,TRBV5-3,TRBJ1-4,TGTGCCAGAAGCTTGGATGGGGGGCGGCATGAAAAACTGTTTTTT,CARSLDGGRHEKLFF
.,.,TRBV30,TRBJ1-2,TGTGCCTGGAACGTGGTGGGGGGAACCTATGGCTACACCTTC,CAWNVVGGTYGYTF
.,.,TRBV9,TRBJ1-2,TGTGCCAGCAGCGTAGCTGGCTGGTACACCTTC,CASSVAGWYTF
.,.,TRBV25-1,TRBJ1-2,TGTGCCAGCAGTGAAATAGATTCGCCAGGGTGGGGCTACACCTTC,CASSEIDSPGWGYTF
.,.,TRBV3-1/TRBV3-2,TRBJ1-3,TGTGCCAGCAGCCAATGGGATCTCTCTGGAAACACCATATATTTT,CASSQWDLSGNTIYF
once,TRBD1,TRBV3-1/TRBV3-2,TRBJ1-2,TGTGCCAGCAGCCAAGGGACAGGGGCCCACTATGGCTACACCTTC,CASSQGTGAHYGYTF
few,.,TRBV6-2/TRBV6-3,TRBJ2-7,TGTGCCAGCAGTTTCCCTCCCGGGGTCCCCTACGAGCAGTACTTC,CASSFPPGVPYEQYF
.,.,TRBV4-2,TRBJ1-5,TGTGCCAGCAGCCAAGATTGGGGACCTCAGCCCCAGCATTTT,CASSQDWGPQPQHF
.,.,TRBV3-1/TRBV3-2,TRBJ1-5,TGTGCCAGCAGCCAATACCCCACAGGGTTTGATCAGCCCCAGCATTTT,CASSQYPTGFDQPQHF
.,.,TRBV5-8,TRBJ2-3,TGTGCCAGCAGCCGTCGGACTATCACAGATACGCAGTATTTT,CASSRRTITDTQYF
.,.,TRBV28,TRBJ1-4,TGTGCCAGCAGTTTGGGATATCATAATGAAAAACTGTTTTTT,CASSLGYHNEKLFF
.,.,TRBV6-2/TRBV6-3,TRBJ1-5,TGTGCCAGCAGTAACGCTGGGAGCAATCAGCCCCAGCATTTT,CASSNAGSNQPQHF
.,.,TRBV28,TRBJ1-5,TGTGCCAGCAGTTTGCGTTTATGGGGGAATCAGCCCCAGCATTTT,CASSLRLWGNQPQHF
.,.,TRBV28,TRBJ2-2,TGTGCCAGCAGCCCCTGGGCCCGGCGTGGCGGGGAGCTGTTTTTT,CASSPWARRGGELFF
.,.,TRBV6-1,TRBJ2-7,TGTGCCAGCAGTGAAAGTTGGTCCTACGAGCAGTACTTC,CASSESWSYEQYF
.,.,TRBV27,TRBJ2-1,TGTGCCAGCAGAAAACCGGGACTGCTCAATGAGCAGTTCTTC,CASRKPGLLNEQFF
few,.,TRBV10-3,TRBJ2-5,TGTGCCATCAGTGAGTCGAGAGAGACCCAGTACTTC,CAISESRETQYF
.,.,TRBV10-2,TRBJ2-1,TGCGCCAGCACACCGGGGTCCGGGAATGAGCAGTTCTTC,CASTPGSGNEQFF